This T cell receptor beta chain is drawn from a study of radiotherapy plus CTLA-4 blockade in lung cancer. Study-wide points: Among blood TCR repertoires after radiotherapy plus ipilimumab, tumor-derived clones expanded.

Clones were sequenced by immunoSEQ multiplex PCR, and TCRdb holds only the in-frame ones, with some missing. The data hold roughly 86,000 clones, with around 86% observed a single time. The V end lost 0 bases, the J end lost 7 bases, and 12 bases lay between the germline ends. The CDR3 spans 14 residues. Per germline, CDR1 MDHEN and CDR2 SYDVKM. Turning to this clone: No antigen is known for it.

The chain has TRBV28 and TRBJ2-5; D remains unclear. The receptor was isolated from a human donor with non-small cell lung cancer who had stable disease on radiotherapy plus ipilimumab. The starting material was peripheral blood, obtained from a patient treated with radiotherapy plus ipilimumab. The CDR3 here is CASSLWAGPATQYF. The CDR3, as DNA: TGTGCCAGCAGTTTATGGGCAGGTCCAGCGACCCAGTACTTC.